A single T cell receptor beta chain is shown here with its context. Its antigen is undetermined. The data are from a study of vaccination and CD4 T cells after COVID-19. Study-level background: Convalescent participants consisted of six males and four females, two being Hispanic. SARS-CoV-2, HCoV-NL63, HCoV-OC43 and HCoV-229E supplied the overlapping spike peptides used to stimulate cells.

Treatment in this sample: approximately 9-day PBMC culture with coronavirus spike peptide pools or control peptides (ViraFEST assay). Germline V gene data show CDR1 as MNHEY and CDR2 as SVGEGT. The CDR3 has 16 amino acids. The V segment lost 4 bases and the J segment 9 bases; nucleotides outside the gene matches: 13. The Oncomine TCR Beta short-read assay was applied to DNA of cultured CD4+ T cells. Using the QIAamp micro DNA kit, genomic DNA was extracted from the CD4+ T cells that had been cultured. From the PCR reads, TCRdb called clonotypes with MiXCR, one entry per CDR3 protein. The repertoire includes 10,000 to 15,000 distinct CDR3 sequences, roughly 41% of them detected once, and approximately 21% sits in the top ten. The study's findings and limits: A median 86.3% of convalescent patients' SARS-CoV-2-reactive clones emerged only after vaccination.

The chain combines TRBV6-2 or TRBV6-3 with TRBJ2-5, with 11 bases matching TRBD2. The input for sequencing was CD4+ T cells from blood, cultured in vitro, taken before SARS-CoV-2 vaccination. The receptor's source is a human donor who had recovered from COVID-19. CDR3 sequence reads: CASSSPGLADLGSQYF. The CDR3 coding sequence is TGTGCCAGCAGTTCCCCGGGACTAGCGGATCTGGGGTCCCAGTACTTC.